The rows below give T cell receptor beta chains drawn from one sample of a study of human T cells and chemical hapten exposure. TCRdb ran MiXCR on the RACE reads and lists one entry per CDR3 protein. The sample lists fewer than 200,000 distinct CDR3 sequences, 25% to 30% occurring once. Sequencing used whole blood, obtained in connection with sensitization to the hapten diphenylcyclopropenone (DPC). Receptors originate from a woman under 30 with alopecia areata. Some clones in this sample may be carry-over from other donors' samples. CDR3s include the opening cysteine and the closing phenylalanine or tryptophan. The D gene is left open where the match is weak. Not all rows give a size; the values are once, few, many and, for expanded clones, a class.

J: TRBJ2-3; D: TRBD2; size: -; V: TRBV2; CDR3: CASTGAGRDTDTQYF; DNA: TGTGCCAGCACCGGAGCGGGGCGGGACACAGATACGCAGTATTTT
J: TRBJ1-1; D: -; size: few; V: TRBV11-2; CDR3: CASSAFGRTEAFF; DNA: TGTGCCAGCAGCGCCTTTGGTCGGACTGAAGCTTTCTTT
J: TRBJ2-3; D: -; size: -; V: TRBV2; CDR3: CASIGTAKRDTQYF; DNA: TGTGCCAGCATTGGGACCGCAAAGAGGGATACGCAGTATTTT
J: TRBJ2-2; D: -; size: -; V: TRBV7-4; CDR3: CASSLPGTALAGELFF; DNA: TGTGCCAGCAGCTTACCCGGGACCGCTCTAGCCGGGGAGCTGTTTTTT
J: TRBJ1-1; D: TRBD1; size: few; V: TRBV2; CDR3: CASRDRDRVTEAFF; DNA: TGTGCCAGCAGGGACCGGGACAGGGTAACTGAAGCTTTCTTT
J: TRBJ2-1; D: -; size: few; V: TRBV7-9; CDR3: CASSQGRVHNEQFF; DNA: TGTGCCAGCAGCCAAGGGCGGGTTCACAATGAGCAGTTCTTC
J: TRBJ2-2; D: -; size: -; V: TRBV4-3; CDR3: CASSPGVVRELFF; DNA: TGCGCCAGCAGCCCCGGAGTGGTTCGGGAGCTGTTTTTT
J: TRBJ2-2; D: -; size: few; V: TRBV19; CDR3: CASSIVAFGTGELFF; DNA: TGTGCCAGTAGTATAGTGGCGTTCGGCACCGGGGAGCTGTTTTTT
J: TRBJ2-1; D: TRBD2; size: -; V: TRBV4-1; CDR3: CASSQRSGGAYNEQFF; DNA: TGCGCCAGCAGCCAACGCAGCGGGGGGGCGTACAATGAGCAGTTCTTC
J: TRBJ1-4; D: -; size: few; V: TRBV9; CDR3: CASSVGRRGYLREKLFF; DNA: TGTGCCAGCAGCGTAGGAAGGAGAGGGTATCTACGCGAAAAACTGTTTTTT
J: TRBJ1-2; D: -; size: few; V: TRBV4-2; CDR3: CASSQDLESAALRGYTF; DNA: TGTGCCAGCAGCCAAGATTTAGAAAGCGCCGCCCTCCGCGGCTACACCTTC
J: TRBJ2-3; D: TRBD2; size: few; V: TRBV7-3; CDR3: CASSSRERGRYTDTQYF; DNA: TGTGCCAGCAGCTCCCGGGAGCGGGGGCGATACACAGATACGCAGTATTTT
J: TRBJ2-1; D: TRBD2; size: -; V: TRBV7-2; CDR3: CASRGGLSTTDEQFF; DNA: TGTGCCAGCAGGGGGGGACTATCGACGACCGATGAGCAGTTCTTC
J: TRBJ2-7; D: -; size: -; V: TRBV30; CDR3: CAWSVGQEPYEQYF; DNA: TGTGCCTGGAGTGTTGGTCAGGAACCCTACGAGCAGTACTTC
J: TRBJ2-7; D: TRBD1; size: many; V: TRBV28; CDR3: CASQGTGVYEQYF; DNA: TGTGCCAGTCAGGGGACAGGAGTCTACGAGCAGTACTTC
J: TRBJ1-1; D: TRBD1; size: -; V: TRBV12-3/TRBV12-4; CDR3: CASSAGGQRAFF; DNA: TGTGCCAGCAGTGCAGGGGGACAGAGAGCTTTCTTT
J: TRBJ2-2; D: TRBD2; size: -; V: TRBV20-1; CDR3: CSAVRGGPVGELFF; DNA: TGCAGTGCAGTCCGGGGGGGCCCAGTCGGGGAGCTGTTTTTT
J: TRBJ1-2; D: -; size: many; V: TRBV3-1; CDR3: CASSRYSGLDGYTF; DNA: TGTGCCAGCAGCCGCTACTCCGGGTTGGATGGCTACACCTTC
J: TRBJ1-2; D: -; size: -; V: TRBV27; CDR3: CASSLRGRNGYTF; DNA: TGTGCCAGCAGTTTACGAGGGAGGAATGGCTACACCTTC
J: TRBJ1-4; D: -; size: few; V: TRBV4-3; CDR3: CASSQETGDEKLFF; DNA: TGCGCCAGCAGCCAAGAAACGGGCGATGAAAAACTGTTTTTT
J: TRBJ2-3; D: -; size: few; V: TRBV4-2; CDR3: CASSQDDYTQYF; DNA: TGTGCCAGCAGCCAAGATGATTATACGCAGTATTTT
J: TRBJ2-1; D: -; size: -; V: TRBV11-2; CDR3: CASSLAALDEQFF; DNA: TGTGCCAGCAGCTTAGCGGCCCTCGATGAGCAGTTCTTC
J: TRBJ1-2; D: -; size: many; V: TRBV5-1; CDR3: CASSFDSNYGYTF; DNA: TGCGCCAGCAGCTTTGACAGTAACTATGGCTACACCTTC
J: TRBJ1-4; D: -; size: many; V: TRBV20-1; CDR3: CSVTGADPNEKLFF; DNA: TGCAGTGTTACGGGGGCCGACCCCAATGAAAAACTGTTTTTT
J: TRBJ2-5; D: -; size: -; V: TRBV7-2; CDR3: CASSLASIQETQYF; DNA: TGTGCCAGCAGCTTAGCCAGTATCCAAGAGACCCAGTACTTC
J: TRBJ1-4; D: -; size: -; V: TRBV4-1; CDR3: CASSQVWGGRNEKLFF; DNA: TGCGCCAGCAGCCAAGTATGGGGGGGCCGAAATGAAAAACTGTTTTTT
J: TRBJ1-4; D: -; size: few; V: TRBV4-3; CDR3: CASSQERAANEKLFF; DNA: TGCGCCAGCAGCCAAGAGCGAGCCGCTAATGAAAAACTGTTTTTT
J: TRBJ1-3; D: -; size: -; V: TRBV10-3; CDR3: CAIRGNSGNTIYF; DNA: TGTGCCATCCGGGGTAACTCTGGAAACACCATATATTTT
J: TRBJ1-2; D: -; size: -; V: TRBV6-5; CDR3: CASRPDTAYGYTF; DNA: TGTGCCAGCAGGCCCGACACGGCCTATGGCTACACCTTC
J: TRBJ1-1; D: -; size: few; V: TRBV11-1; CDR3: CASSKRDWARGTEAFF; DNA: TGTGCCAGCAGCAAAAGGGATTGGGCGCGGGGCACTGAAGCTTTCTTT
J: TRBJ2-7; D: -; size: -; V: TRBV7-2; CDR3: CASSLDGGSYEQYF; DNA: TGTGCCAGCAGCTTAGATGGGGGGAGCTACGAGCAGTACTTC
J: TRBJ1-1; D: -; size: -; V: TRBV4-1; CDR3: CASSQVAGPRTEAFF; DNA: TGCGCCAGCAGCCAAGTGGCGGGTCCCCGCACTGAAGCTTTCTTT
J: TRBJ2-1; D: TRBD1; size: -; V: TRBV29-1; CDR3: CSGDRGDEQFF; DNA: TGCAGCGGGGACAGGGGCGATGAGCAGTTCTTC
J: TRBJ1-2; D: TRBD1; size: few; V: TRBV7-8; CDR3: CASSLYRGTGSYGYTF; DNA: TGTGCCAGCAGCTTATACCGAGGGACAGGAAGCTATGGCTACACCTTC
J: TRBJ2-1; D: TRBD2; size: few; V: TRBV7-9; CDR3: CASSFVIGLGTSVVEQFF; DNA: TGTGCCAGCAGCTTTGTCATTGGCCTCGGGACTAGCGTAGTTGAGCAGTTCTTC
J: TRBJ2-7; D: -; size: few; V: TRBV20-1; CDR3: CSAELVLYEQYF; DNA: TGCAGTGCTGAACTCGTACTTTACGAGCAGTACTTC
J: TRBJ2-5; D: TRBD2; size: -; V: TRBV7-2; CDR3: CASSPRVGRGQETQYF; DNA: TGTGCCAGCAGCCCTCGGGTCGGGCGGGGGCAAGAGACCCAGTACTTC
J: TRBJ2-1; D: -; size: -; V: TRBV7-9; CDR3: CASSSGFGILEQFF; DNA: TGTGCCAGCAGCTCCGGTTTTGGGATTTTGGAGCAGTTCTTC
J: TRBJ2-3; D: TRBD2; size: few; V: TRBV6-1; CDR3: CASSHLAGGGDTQYF; DNA: TGTGCCAGCAGTCATCTAGCGGGGGGGGGGGATACGCAGTATTTT
J: TRBJ1-2; D: TRBD1; size: many; V: TRBV29-1; CDR3: CSGDRGPFGYTF; DNA: TGCAGCGGAGACAGGGGGCCGTTTGGCTACACCTTC
J: TRBJ2-3; D: TRBD2; size: once; V: TRBV18; CDR3: CASSPQRGTSGRSDTQYF; DNA: TGTGCCAGCTCACCGCAACGGGGGACTAGCGGGAGATCAGATACGCAGTATTTT
J: TRBJ1-1; D: -; size: few; V: TRBV15; CDR3: CATSRDLGGNTEAFF; DNA: TGTGCCACCAGCAGAGACCTGGGGGGAAACACTGAAGCTTTCTTT
J: TRBJ2-7; D: TRBD2; size: -; V: TRBV7-2; CDR3: CASSLAPSGLYF; DNA: TGTGCCAGCAGCTTAGCCCCTAGCGGTCTGTACTTC
J: TRBJ2-7; D: -; size: -; V: TRBV7-2; CDR3: CASSLDPMVGEQYF; DNA: TGTGCCAGCAGCTTAGACCCAATGGTCGGCGAGCAGTACTTC
J: TRBJ2-7; D: -; size: -; V: TRBV28; CDR3: CASSFGGVAYEQYF; DNA: TGTGCCAGCAGTTTCGGTGGGGTCGCCTACGAGCAGTACTTC
J: TRBJ2-5; D: -; size: -; V: TRBV4-1; CDR3: CASSQGPMYQETQYF; DNA: TGCGCCAGCAGCCAAGGCCCAATGTACCAAGAGACCCAGTACTTC
J: TRBJ2-7; D: TRBD1; size: -; V: TRBV5-1; CDR3: CASSPGQGRPYEQYF; DNA: TGCGCCAGCAGCCCGGGACAGGGAAGGCCCTACGAGCAGTACTTC
J: TRBJ2-3; D: -; size: -; V: TRBV14; CDR3: CASSQDEEGLRTDTQYF; DNA: TGTGCCAGCAGCCAAGATGAAGAAGGACTTCGGACGGATACGCAGTATTTT